Presented here are 27 T cell receptor beta chains from one specimen sequenced in a study of T cells in Graves' hyperthyroidism and ophthalmopathy. TCR beta CDR3 regions were amplified from RNA. The HTBI primer set drove a first-round RT-PCR of the TCR CDR3. TCRdb redid the calling of the multiplex PCR reads with MiXCR, one entry per CDR3 protein. The data contain 450,000 to 650,000 distinct CDR3 sequences, more than 20% of them seen just once; the ten biggest clones take up more than 20%. The sample consisted of blood. Receptor source: a man in his late teens or twenties with Graves' hyperthyroidism.

The chain couples TRBV6-1 to TRBJ2-5; maybe TRBD2 (5 bases). Trimming left V 3 bases short and J 4 bases short, with 12 bases between. The CDR3 contains 14 residues. Per germline, CDR1 MNHNS and CDR2 SASEGT. The DNA for the CDR3 is TGTGCCAGCAGTGACGAGGGATGGAGAGAGACCCAGTACTTC. Translated, it gives CASSDEGWRETQYF.

The table lists this clonotype with many counts. V and J are TRBV4-2 and TRBJ1-5; the D is unclear. Trimming shortened V by 5 bases and J by 7 bases, and 12 bases separated the two germline ends. From germline, CDR1 is LGHNA and CDR2 YNFKEQ. CDR3 size: 13 residues. The DNA of the CDR3 is TGTGCCAGCAGCGACGGTGGAGGGCAGCCCCAGCATTTT. It yields the protein CASSDGGGQPQHF.

This clonotype was detected many times. The chain couples TRBV7-9 to TRBJ1-2; no reliable D call. Between the trimmed V and J ends, which lost 3 bases and 11 bases, there was a span of 16 bases. Germline CDR1 and CDR2: SEHNR and FQNEAQ (reference sequence). This CDR3 is 13 amino acids long. The CDR3, as DNA: TGTGCCAGCAGCTTGGGCAGAACGGACGGGTACACCTTC. It codes for CASSLGRTDGYTF.

This clonotype occurred a few times. The genes are TRBV3-1 and TRBJ2-5; 8 bases line up with TRBD2. From germline, CDR1 is LGHDT and CDR2 YNNKEL (reference sequence). The junction had 13 bases not matched to a gene; V was cut back by 8 bases and J by 5 bases. The CDR3 extends over 15 amino acids. This CDR3 reads CASGGEPSGSETQYF. The CDR3, as DNA: TGTGCCAGCGGAGGGGAACCTAGCGGGTCGGAGACCCAGTACTTC.

This clonotype has a handful of counts. This chain connects TRBV11-1 to TRBJ2-2; 12 bases are shared with TRBD1. The CDR3 loop spans 18 amino acids. The J segment lost 2 bases and the V segment lost 5 bases, leaving 9 bases of the junction unmatched. The V gene's germline CDR1 is SGHAT and CDR2 FQDESV (reference sequence). The CDR3 spells CASSRDRGLFGNTGELFF. CDR3 in DNA: TGTGCCAGCAGCCGGGACAGGGGGCTTTTTGGTAACACCGGGGAGCTGTTTTTT. The entire variable domain, with the rest obtained from reference TRBV11-1 and TRBJ2-2, is as follows: EAEVAQSPRYKITEKSQAVAFWCDPISGHATLYWYRQILGQGPELLVQFQDESVVDDSQLPKDRFSAERLKGVDSTLKIQPAELGDSAMYLCASSRDRGLFGNTGELFFGEGSRLTVL.

This clonotype was found many times. The junction departs from germline at one end; a sequencing error may be responsible. The chain recombines TRBV20-1 with TRBJ1-1; D unresolved. Per the germline V gene, CDR1 is DFQATT and CDR2 is SNEGSKA (reference sequence). The CDR3 is 13 residues long. CDR3 in amino acids: CSARMDLNTGAFF. CDR3 DNA: TGCAGTGCCCGGATGGACCTGAACACTGGAGCTTTCTTT.

This clonotype occurred many times. This chain connects TRBV2 to TRBJ1-2, with D perhaps TRBD1 (6 bases). This CDR3 is built from 14 residues. CDR1 is SNHLY and CDR2 is FYNNEI in the germline V gene. Trimming pared 2 bases from V and 1 base from J, leaving 8 bases between. The CDR3 reads CASSEKGGNYGYTF. As DNA, the CDR3 is TGTGCCAGCAGTGAAAAGGGGGGTAACTATGGCTACACCTTC.

This clonotype was counted ten times or more. The chain employs TRBV28 and TRBJ1-2, with D uncertain. This CDR3 comprises 14 residues. Per the germline V gene, CDR1 is MDHEN and CDR2 is SYDVKM. Trimming took off 3 bases at V and 9 bases at J, with 17 bases between the two ends. CDR3 protein: CASSLALPRRSYTF. The CDR3 DNA reads as TGTGCCAGCAGTTTGGCCCTCCCGAGACGGAGCTACACCTTC.

With regard to this clonotype: One end of the junction varies from germline; a read error may be responsible. This chain joins TRBV28 and TRBJ1-6; no clear D. CDR3 length: 17 residues. Germline V gene data show CDR1 as MDHEN and CDR2 as SYDVKM. The CDR3 protein is CASGLYQEEPYNSPLHF. CDR3 sequence (DNA): TGTGCCAGCGGTTTATATCAGGAGGAGCCCTATAATTCACCCCTCCACTTT.

This clonotype was counted a few times. CDR3: CASSVGRGRDTEAFF. DNA of the CDR3: TGTGCCAGCAGCGTAGGCAGGGGTCGGGACACTGAAGCTTTCTTT. The chain joins TRBV9 to TRBJ1-1, with TRBD1 as a possible D gene (6 bases). The length of the CDR3 is 15 residues. Trimming took off 0 bases at V and 3 bases at J, with 12 bases between the two ends. Germline CDR1 is SGDLS and CDR2 is YYNGEE.

This clonotype was recorded many times. CDR3 in amino acids: CSVRRGRETQYF. The DNA of the CDR3 is TGCAGTGTCAGGAGGGGCCGAGAGACCCAGTACTTC. V and J are TRBV20-1 and TRBJ2-5; D might be TRBD2 (6 bases). Germline V gene data show CDR1 as DFQATT and CDR2 as SNEGSKA (reference sequence). The CDR3 loop spans 12 amino acids. Trimming took 7 bases from V and 4 from J, leaving 13 bases between them.

This clonotype showed up many times. The chain has TRBV12-3 or TRBV12-4 and TRBJ1-5; no clear D gene. This CDR3 comprises 14 residues. V was pared by 3 bases and J by 5 bases, with 11 bases between. The DNA of the CDR3 is TGTGCCAGCAGTTTTACGGAGGGTCATCAGCCCCAGCATTTT. Its translation: CASSFTEGHQPQHF.

Remarks on this clonotype: The junction does not match germline at one end; this may be a read error. The chain couples TRBV12-3 or TRBV12-4 to TRBJ2-7, with D tentatively TRBD1 (5 bases). The CDR3 runs 14 residues. The CDR3: CATSETTGPDEQYF. As DNA, the CDR3 is TGTGCCACCAGTGAAACCACAGGTCCGGACGAGCAGTACTTC.

This clonotype was seen many times. V and J are TRBV10-3 and TRBJ2-5; no clear D gene. The germline V and J ends were trimmed by 4 bases and 5 bases, with 11 bases remaining between them. Germline V gene lookup returns CDR1 ENHRY and CDR2 SYGVKD. This CDR3 has 13 amino acids. The DNA for the CDR3 is TGTGCCATCAGTGTAGCCCGAACGGAGACCCAGTACTTC. It specifies CAISVARTETQYF.

To note about this clonotype: Sequence at one end of the junction differs from germline and may be a read error. The gene calls are TRBV27 and TRBJ1-1; tentative D call: TRBD1 (5 bases). Per the germline V gene, CDR1 is MNHEY and CDR2 is SMNVEV (reference sequence). The CDR3 totals 15 residues. CDR3: CASSLGGLADTETFF. In DNA, the CDR3 is TGTGCCAGCAGTTTGGGAGGGCTTGCGGACACTGAAACTTTCTTT.

In this sample, this clonotype turned up many times. The rearrangement joins TRBV19 to TRBJ1-1; D is unclear. Germline CDR1 and CDR2: LNHDA and SQIVND (reference sequence). This CDR3 spans 11 amino acids. V lost 3 bases to trimming and J lost 11 bases, with 10 bases between them. The CDR3 DNA sequence: TGTGCCAGTAGTATGTGGCGTACGGCTTTCTTT. Protein: CASSMWRTAFF.

The chain joins TRBV20-1 to TRBJ2-7; 9 positions match TRBD2. The V segment lost 2 bases and the J segment 2 bases; nucleotides outside the gene matches: 1. Germline V gene lookup returns CDR1 DFQATT and CDR2 SNEGSKA (reference sequence). This CDR3 contains 13 residues. The CDR3: CSARPSGTYEQYF. CDR3 coding DNA: TGCAGTGCTAGACCTAGCGGGACCTACGAGCAGTACTTC.

In this sample, this clonotype turned up a few times. The chain combines TRBV19 with TRBJ2-4; TRBD1 or TRBD2 may be the D gene (5 bases each). The CDR3 length is 15 residues. V gave up 3 bases and J gave up 10 bases, with 19 bases separating them. Germline V gives CDR1 LNHDA, CDR2 SQIVND (reference sequence). CDR3 protein: CASSIGSDTGGIQYF. CDR3 in DNA: TGTGCCAGTAGTATTGGGTCGGACACCGGAGGAATTCAGTACTTC.

The J gene is TRBJ2-7, the V gene TRBV6-1; 8 bases are shared with TRBD1. Germline V lookup: CDR1 MNHNS, CDR2 SASEGT. V lost 8 bases to trimming and J lost 6 bases; unmatched junction nucleotides: 6. The CDR3 extends over 12 amino acids. The CDR3 DNA follows: TGTGCCAGCGGGACAGGTTCTGGCGAGCAGTACTTC. Amino acids: CASGTGSGEQYF.

The table lists this clonotype with many counts. This chain uses TRBV20-1 with TRBJ1-5; weak D call: TRBD1 (6 bases). Germline CDR1 reads DFQATT; CDR2 reads SNEGSKA (reference sequence). The length of the CDR3 is 15 residues. Trimming shortened V by 2 bases and J by 3 bases, and 14 bases separated the two germline ends. DNA for the CDR3: TGCAGTGCTAGACGCGCTGCAGGGGCCAATCAGCCCCAGCATTTT. This gives the protein CSARRAAGANQPQHF.

This clonotype was seen ten or more times. One end of the junction does not line up with germline, which may come from a read error. This rearrangement joins TRBV12-3 or TRBV12-4 to TRBJ1-1; D is ambiguous. This CDR3 is 9 amino acids long. The CDR3 nucleotides are TGTGCCAGCAACACTGAAGTTTTCTTT. Amino acid sequence: CASNTEVFF.

This clonotype was observed a few times. The chain links TRBV6-5 to TRBJ1-6; 8 positions match TRBD1. Germline values: CDR1 MNHEY, CDR2 SVGAGI. The ends lost 5 bases at V and 7 bases at J; junction bases unmatched: 4. The CDR3 extends over 14 amino acids. DNA for the CDR3: TGTGCCAGCAGTCACAGGGGGGTAAATTCACCCCTCCACTTT. It codes for CASSHRGVNSPLHF.

V gene TRBV6-5 combines with J gene TRBJ1-1; D not resolved. The CDR3 consists of 14 residues. V was cut by 0 bases and J by 4 bases, with 9 bases left in between. The V gene's germline CDR1 is MNHEY and CDR2 SVGAGI. Here the CDR3 DNA reads TGTGCCAGCAGTTACTCTCGGGCGACCACTGAAGCTTTCTTT. Amino acid sequence: CASSYSRATTEAFF.

This clonotype was recorded many times. The chain recombines TRBV20-1 with TRBJ1-2; tentative D call: TRBD1 (5 bases). Trimming removed 5 bases from V and 1 base from J, with 14 bases in between. This CDR3 spans 14 amino acids. CDR1 is DFQATT, CDR2 SNEGSKA, per germline (reference sequence). The CDR3 is CSAETVPINYGYTF. CDR3 sequence (DNA): TGCAGTGCTGAGACAGTTCCCATTAACTATGGCTACACCTTC.

This sequence joins TRBV6-2 or TRBV6-3 and TRBJ1-1; no clear D. V was clipped by 4 bases and J by 3 bases, with 18 bases between them. The CDR3 is 16 amino acids. Germline assignment: CDR1 MNHEY and CDR2 SVGEGT. This chain's CDR3 is CASSSPLYLQYTEAFF. The CDR3 nucleotides are TGTGCCAGCAGTTCCCCTCTCTACTTGCAATACACTGAAGCTTTCTTT.

The J gene is TRBJ1-2, the V gene TRBV28, with 10 bases fitting TRBD1. This CDR3 has 13 amino acids. V dropped 10 bases and J dropped 3; count of bases not matched to a gene: 5. Looked up from germline, CDR1 is MDHEN and CDR2 is SYDVKM. The CDR3 sequence is CATRTGGDYGYTF. The CDR3 DNA reads as TGTGCCACCCGGACAGGGGGGGACTATGGCTACACCTTC.

This clonotype has at least ten counts. The V gene is TRBV4-1, the J gene TRBJ1-2; D not certain. Trimming left V 1 base short and J 3 bases short, with 15 bases between. This CDR3 comprises 16 residues. Germline V lookup: CDR1 MGHRA, CDR2 YSYEKL. The CDR3 loop is CASSQVWPTEDYGYTF. For the CDR3, the DNA is TGCGCCAGCAGCCAAGTCTGGCCGACGGAGGACTATGGCTACACCTTC.